The 15 T cell receptor beta chains listed next were all sequenced from one sample in a study of vaccination effects on CD4 cells after COVID-19. Antigens of these TCRs are unknown. The repertoire was sequenced with immunoSEQ multiplex PCR; TCRdb's copy has only in-frame clones and lacks some. The data show some 40,000 clones, about 63% seen once. Culturing for around ten days preceded CD4+ T cell isolation. Participants received two doses of either the BNT162b2 or mRNA-1273 vaccine. The starting material was CD4+ T cells from PBMCs cultured without peptide, obtained after COVID-19 vaccination. The receptors shown here come from a human donor who received a COVID-19 vaccine.

The chain couples TRBV7-9 to TRBJ1-1; D possibly corresponds to TRBD1 (6 bases). The germline V and J ends were trimmed by 1 base and 5 bases, with 8 bases remaining between them. The CDR3 runs to 13 residues. The germline CDR1 and CDR2 sequences are SEHNR and FQNEAQ (reference sequence). CDR3 amino acids: CASSLEGGTEAFF. CDR3 DNA sequence: TGTGCCAGCAGCTTAGAGGGGGGGACTGAAGCTTTCTTT.

With regard to this clone: Relative to the germline gene, one junction end is altered; a read error may explain this. The chain combines TRBV3-1 (or the pseudogene TRBV3-2) with TRBJ1-1; D is unresolved. The CDR3 extends over 14 amino acids. Germline V gives CDR1 LGHDT, CDR2 YNNKEL (reference sequence). CDR3 sequence reads: CASSPLMGNAEAFF. Here the CDR3 DNA reads TGTGCCAGCAGCCCATTAATGGGGAACGCTGAAGCTTTCTTT.

In this sample, this clone turned up a few times. The chain links TRBV6-1 to TRBJ2-7; TRBD1 aligns across 7 bases. Looked up from germline, CDR1 is MNHNS and CDR2 is SASEGT. V lost 3 bases to trimming and J lost 2 bases; unmatched junction nucleotides: 7. This CDR3 has 15 residues. CDR3 in DNA: TGTGCCAGCAGTGAGTTCGGGACAGCTGCCTACGAGCAGTACTTC. Its protein is CASSEFGTAAYEQYF.

The chain couples TRBV3-1 (or the pseudogene TRBV3-2) to TRBJ1-5; the D gene is possibly TRBD1 (5 bases). CDR1 is LGHDT, CDR2 YNNKEL, per germline (reference sequence). Trimming removed 4 bases at V and 15 bases at J, with 19 bases between. The CDR3 is 13 residues long. CDR3 nucleotide sequence: TGTGCCAGCAGCCCGTCCACGGGACGGAGGTTGCATTTT. Its protein product is CASSPSTGRRLHF.

The V gene is TRBV6-1, the J gene TRBJ1-6; the D is unclear. V was pared by 2 bases and J by 9 bases, with 11 bases between. This CDR3 comprises 14 residues. Germline V gene data show CDR1 as MNHNS and CDR2 as SASEGT. In DNA, the CDR3 is TGTGCCAGCAGTGAATCACCGGTCATTTCACCCCTCCACTTT. Protein sequence: CASSESPVISPLHF.

The V call is TRBV3-1 (or the pseudogene TRBV3-2), the J call TRBJ1-6, with D tentatively TRBD1 (5 bases). V shed 7 bases and J shed 7 bases, with 14 bases lying between them. Germline-derived CDR1 and CDR2 are LGHDT and YNNKEL (reference sequence). The CDR3 length is 14 residues. Here the CDR3 DNA reads TGTGCCAGCACCCGAGAGGGGAAGAATTCACCCCTCCACTTT. Encoded protein: CASTREGKNSPLHF.

V gene TRBV3-1 (or the pseudogene TRBV3-2) combines with J gene TRBJ2-2, with a weak D call TRBD1 (6 bases). The V gene's germline CDR1 is LGHDT and CDR2 YNNKEL (reference sequence). The CDR3 runs to 16 residues. The V gene lost 2 bases and the J gene lost 5 bases, with 15 bases spanning the gap. As DNA, the CDR3 is TGTGCCAGCAGCCAATATCAGGGGCTCCTAACCGGGGAGCTGTTTTTT. Protein: CASSQYQGLLTGELFF.

This clone was seen just once. The chain joins TRBV10-3 to TRBJ1-2; possibly TRBD1 for D (5 bases). Per the germline V gene, CDR1 is ENHRY and CDR2 is SYGVKD. CDR3 length: 14 residues. Between the trimmed V and J ends, which lost 0 bases and 8 bases, there was a span of 13 bases. The CDR3 bases are TGTGCCATCAGTGAGTCGGGGCCCGGCGAGGGCTACACCTTC. As protein: CAISESGPGEGYTF.

CDR3 sequence (DNA): TGTGCCAGCAGTTTACAGGGTACGGCGCAGTACTTC. The encoded protein is CASSLQGTAQYF. This chain uses TRBV6-5 with TRBJ2-7; TRBD1 is a possible D gene (6 bases). Germline lookup yields CDR1 MNHEY and CDR2 SVGAGI. The CDR3 runs 12 residues. With 4 bases removed from V and 9 bases from J, the gap between germline ends came to 13 bases.

This clone turned up a few times. V usage is TRBV21-1 and J usage is TRBJ2-7. TRBV21-1 is a pseudogene locus. The CDR3 contains 13 residues. The CDR3 sequence: CASSPNNSYEQYF. The DNA for the CDR3 is TGTGCCAGCAGTCCTAACAACTCCTACGAGCAGTACTTC.

This chain uses TRBV2 with TRBJ2-1; 10 nucleotides align to TRBD2. Germline lookup yields CDR1 SNHLY and CDR2 FYNNEI. CDR3 length: 15 residues. V lost 8 bases and J lost 12; bases outside the gene matches: 16. CDR3: CASDARASGGFAQFF. DNA of the CDR3: TGTGCCAGCGACGCTCGGGCTAGCGGGGGATTTGCGCAGTTCTTC.

J is TRBJ2-1 and V is TRBV5-1, with D perhaps TRBD2 (6 bases). The CDR3 has 14 amino acids. Trimming left V 4 bases short and J 7 bases short, with 15 bases between. Germline V gene lookup returns CDR1 SGHRS and CDR2 YFSETQ. The CDR3 reads CASSPRTTWNEQFF. The CDR3 DNA follows: TGCGCCAGCAGCCCCCGGACTACATGGAATGAGCAGTTCTTC.

The chain uses TRBV19 and TRBJ2-3; D is perhaps TRBD1 (6 bases). Germline V gene lookup returns CDR1 LNHDA and CDR2 SQIVND (reference sequence). The CDR3 is 16 amino acids. Trimming cost V 3 bases and J 0 bases, with 13 bases left between them. The CDR3 spells CASSITGKLSTDTQYF. In DNA form, the CDR3 reads TGTGCCAGTAGTATCACAGGGAAGTTAAGCACAGATACGCAGTATTTT.

J is TRBJ2-7 and V is TRBV10-2, with 10 bases that match TRBD2. This CDR3 spans 14 amino acids. J lost 1 base, V lost 6 bases, and 3 bases had no gene match. Looked up from germline, CDR1 is WSHSY and CDR2 is SAAADI. CDR3 bases: TGCGCCAGCAGCGCTAGCGGGAGTTCCTACGAGCAGTACTTC. Translation gives CASSASGSSYEQYF.

This chain links TRBV11-3 with TRBJ2-7, with D unclear. In germline, CDR1 is SGHNT, CDR2 YENEEA. Trimming shortened V by 2 bases and J by 5 bases, and 10 bases separated the two germline ends. The CDR3 is 13 amino acids. CDR3 nucleotide sequence: TGTGCCAGCAGCTTATCGAGCGTCCACGAGCAGTACTTC. This gives the protein CASSLSSVHEQYF.